Listed here are 26 T cell receptor beta chains from one sample, sequenced in a study of regulatory T cells in long-lasting Graves disease. Indicated time point: newly diagnosed GD, antithyroid drugs for less than 3 months. After RNA was extracted from PBMCs, the TCR library was made from it. Construction of the TCR beta libraries employed iRepertoire HTBI primers in conjunction with Arm-PCR of CDR3 regions. In TCRdb, the multiplex PCR reads were re-called with MiXCR into one record per CDR3 protein. The sample shows about 460,000 distinct CDR3 sequences, around 15% of them seen only once. A further study also used this sample, focusing on T cells in Graves' hyperthyroidism and ophthalmopathy.

The sample in question was peripheral blood mononuclear cells (PBMCs), obtained at new diagnosis, from a patient treated with antithyroid drugs. The receptor source for this set is a woman in her fifties or sixties with Graves disease.

The table lists this clonotype with many counts. The V and J genes are TRBV12-3 or TRBV12-4 and TRBJ2-7, with D possibly matching TRBD1 (6 bases). Deletions cut 6 bases from V and 3 bases from J, with 18 bases between. The length of the CDR3 is 15 residues. CDR3 bases: TGTGCCAGCAGGCCAACAGGGACCTCTGTCTACGAGCAGTACTTC. Translating gives CASRPTGTSVYEQYF.

There are many counts of this clonotype. The CDR3 loop is CASSFRLGGGPSDEQFF. CDR3 nucleotide sequence: TGTGCCAGCAGTTTTCGGTTAGGGGGAGGGCCTTCAGATGAGCAGTTCTTC. The J gene is TRBJ2-1, the V gene TRBV12-3 or TRBV12-4, with D possibly TRBD2 on 7 matching bases. Trimming took 3 bases from V and 8 from J, leaving 23 bases between them. CDR3 length: 17 amino acids.

This clonotype has more than one count but fewer than ten. The DNA of the CDR3 is TGTGCCAGCACCTCGACAGGGGATAGGTACGAGCAGTACTTC. It codes for CASTSTGDRYEQYF. The chain couples TRBV11-2 to TRBJ2-7, with TRBD1 matching 8 bases. Germline assignment: CDR1 SGHAT and CDR2 FQNNGV. This CDR3 comprises 14 residues. The J segment lost 4 bases and the V segment lost 7 bases, leaving 9 bases of the junction unmatched.

This clonotype was recorded a few times. V usage is TRBV19 and J usage is TRBJ1-2; TRBD1 aligns across 8 bases. Germline trimming cut 7 bases from V and 7 bases from J; bases unmatched to any gene: 14. The V gene's germline CDR1 is LNHDA and CDR2 SQIVND (reference sequence). CDR3 length: 15 residues. The CDR3 reads CASTHRDRILGGYTF. As DNA, the CDR3 is TGTGCCAGTACTCACCGGGACAGGATCCTCGGTGGCTACACCTTC. Variable domain in full (rest from reference TRBV19 and TRBJ1-2): DGGITQSPKYLFRKEGQNVTLSCEQNLNHDAMYWYRQDPGQGLRLIYYSQIVNDFQKGDIAEGYSVSREKKESFPLTVTSAQKNPTAFYLCASTHRDRILGGYTFGSGTRLTVV.

The chain combines TRBV19 with TRBJ2-3; 8 bases are shared with TRBD2. Losses at the gene ends were 10 bases for V and 2 bases for J; bases not matched to a gene: 8. The length of the CDR3 is 14 residues. The germline V gene encodes CDR1 LNHDA and CDR2 SQIVND (reference sequence). CDR3 protein: CATQAGVPTDTQYF. CDR3 bases: TGTGCCACCCAAGCGGGGGTCCCCACAGATACGCAGTATTTT. Complete variable domain (other parts from reference TRBV19 and TRBJ2-3): DGGITQSPKYLFRKEGQNVTLSCEQNLNHDAMYWYRQDPGQGLRLIYYSQIVNDFQKGDIAEGYSVSREKKESFPLTVTSAQKNPTAFYLCATQAGVPTDTQYFGPGTRLTVL.

The sample holds many counts of this clonotype. The V call is TRBV20-1, the J call TRBJ2-7, with 8 positions matching TRBD1. CDR3 length equals 13 residues. Germline V gene data show CDR1 as DFQATT and CDR2 as SNEGSKA (reference sequence). Trimming at V came to 2 bases and at J to 5 bases, leaving 5 bases not matched to a gene. The CDR3 spells CSARRIQGDEQYF. The CDR3 DNA follows: TGCAGTGCTAGAAGGATACAGGGGGACGAGCAGTACTTC.

Many counts were recorded for this clonotype. This rearrangement joins TRBV24-1 to TRBJ2-7, with 11 bases identical to TRBD2. The germline V gene has CDR1 KGHDR and CDR2 SFDVKD. V was pared by 3 bases and J by 4 bases, with 10 bases of the junction left unmatched. The length of the CDR3 is 17 residues. This CDR3 is CATSDIKTSGITYEQYF. The CDR3 nucleotides read TGTGCCACCAGTGATATAAAGACTAGCGGGATTACATACGAGCAGTACTTC.

The table lists this clonotype with a few counts. With a much larger clone just one base away, this may be a read error. V is TRBV6-2 or TRBV6-3 and J is TRBJ1-5, with D unresolved. The CDR3 is made up of 17 amino acids. Germline assignment: CDR1 MNHEY and CDR2 SVGEGT. The CDR3: CASSDIHIGYSNQPRHF. CDR3 coding DNA: TGTGCCAGCAGCGACATCCACATAGGATATAGCAATCAGCCCCGGCATTTT.

This clonotype was recorded at least ten times. This chain joins TRBV5-1 and TRBJ2-7; 15 nucleotides line up with TRBD2. The CDR3 loop spans 18 amino acids. CDR1 and CDR2 (germline): SGHRS, YFSETQ. Unmatched junction bases numbered 12, after V lost 3 bases and J lost 5 bases. The chain's CDR3 is CASSSTGGLAGGLNEQYF. DNA for the CDR3: TGCGCCAGCAGCTCGACAGGCGGACTAGCGGGAGGGCTGAACGAGCAGTACTTC.

This clonotype was picked up a small number of times. J is TRBJ1-6 and V is TRBV12-3 or TRBV12-4, with D tentatively TRBD1 (6 bases). This CDR3 spans 13 amino acids. V was shortened by 3 bases and J by 8 bases, with 8 bases between the two germline ends. CDR3 sequence: CASSLRQDSPLHF. The CDR3 region has the DNA TGTGCCAGCAGTTTGAGACAGGATTCACCCCTCCACTTT.

The genes are TRBV6-1 and TRBJ1-5; TRBD1 aligns across 7 bases. CDR1 is MNHNS and CDR2 is SASEGT in the germline V gene. The CDR3 contains 15 residues. Unmatched junction bases numbered 10, after V lost 7 bases and J lost 4 bases. CDR3 nucleotides: TGTGCCAGCACCGAGCAGGGACAGAGAAATCAGCCCCAGCATTTT. Translated, it gives CASTEQGQRNQPQHF.

Only a few counts were recorded for this clonotype. This chain uses TRBV5-8 with TRBJ1-2, with 9 nucleotides matching TRBD1. The CDR3 consists of 19 residues. Germline V CDR1 and CDR2: SGHTS, YDEGEE. V shed 0 bases and J 2 bases; nucleotides not matched to a gene: 14. The CDR3 region has the DNA TGTGCCAGCAGCTTGGCCCTGGGGACAGGGAGGTTCCAAAACTATGGCTACACCTTC. Translating gives CASSLALGTGRFQNYGYTF.

The chain carries TRBV9 and TRBJ1-1; perhaps TRBD1 as D (5 bases). Trimming took off 2 bases at V and 1 base at J, with 9 bases between the two ends. The germline V gene has CDR1 SGDLS and CDR2 YYNGEE. This CDR3 has 14 residues. The CDR3 protein is CASSVEDRNTEAFF. Written as DNA, the CDR3 is TGTGCCAGCAGCGTCGAAGACAGGAACACTGAAGCTTTCTTT.

To note about this clonotype: A much bigger clone sits one base away, suggesting this may be a read error. This chain links TRBV5-1 with TRBJ1-2, with 7 bases identical to TRBD1. The CDR3 runs 13 residues. V was pared by 6 bases and J by 8 bases, with 10 bases of the junction left unmatched. Germline CDR1 is SGHRS and CDR2 is YFSETQ. As DNA, the CDR3 is TGCGCCAGCAACTCCTACCGACAGGGAGGCTACACCTTC. Its protein product is CASNSYRQGGYTF.

This clonotype was recorded many times. The rearrangement joins TRBV28 to TRBJ1-2; D remains ambiguous. CDR3 length: 14 residues. Trimming shortened V by 2 bases and J by 4 bases, and 11 bases separated the two germline ends. Germline V gene data show CDR1 as MDHEN and CDR2 as SYDVKM. CDR3 DNA sequence: TGTGCCAGCAGTTTACGAGCAGCGGGCTATGGCTACACCTTC. As protein: CASSLRAAGYGYTF.

This clonotype was detected many times. The chain is built from TRBV27 and TRBJ2-1; 10 bases match TRBD2. Trimming removed 5 bases from V and 5 bases from J; junction bases left unmatched: 12. This CDR3 region has 17 residues. The germline gives CDR1 MNHEY, CDR2 SMNVEV (reference sequence). CDR3 amino acids: CASSLTPGTSVDNEQFF. The CDR3 nucleotides read TGTGCCAGCAGTCTTACACCGGGGACTAGCGTTGACAATGAGCAGTTCTTC.

This clonotype showed up just a few times. The gene calls are TRBV19 and TRBJ1-2; D is undetermined. The CDR3 is made up of 13 amino acids. From germline, CDR1 is LNHDA and CDR2 SQIVND (reference sequence). The V end was cut by 7 bases, the J end by 3 bases, with 12 bases between. The CDR3 here is CASTPDGYYGYTF. The CDR3 bases are TGTGCCAGTACCCCGGACGGGTACTATGGCTACACCTTC.

This rearrangement joins TRBV28 to TRBJ2-1; TRBD2 matches at 9 bases. J gave up 4 bases and V 3 bases, and 7 bases lay outside the gene matches. This CDR3 spans 16 amino acids. Germline CDR1 reads MDHEN; CDR2 reads SYDVKM. Here the CDR3 reads CASSLLAGGGYNEQFF. In DNA form, the CDR3 reads TGTGCCAGCAGTTTGTTGGCGGGAGGGGGTTACAATGAGCAGTTCTTC. Full variable domain (remainder filled in from reference TRBV28 and TRBJ2-1): DVKVTQSSRYLVKRTGEKVFLECVQDMDHENMFWYRQDPGLGLRLIYFSYDVKMKEKGDIPEGYSVSREKKERFSLILESASTNQTSMYLCASSLLAGGGYNEQFFGPGTRLTVL.

As concerns this clonotype: The germline gene is not matched at one end of the junction; a read error may be the cause. This sequence joins TRBV9 and TRBJ2-1; D may be TRBD2 (5 bases). From germline, CDR1 is SGDLS and CDR2 YYNGEE. The CDR3 consists of 15 residues. Written as DNA, the CDR3 is TGTGTCAGCAGCGCAACTAGTAGTGCGGCCCATGAGCAGTTCTTC. Protein: CVSSATSSAAHEQFF. Using reference TRBV9 and TRBJ2-1 for the parts outside the CDR3, the full variable domain is DSGVTQTPKHLITATGQRVTLRCSPRSGDLSVYWYQQSLDQGLQFLIQYYNGEERAKGNILERFSAQQFPDLHSELNLSSLELGDSALYFCVSSATSSAAHEQFFGPGTRLTVL.

This clonotype was detected ten times or more. The chain carries TRBV5-8 and TRBJ2-5, with D perhaps being TRBD1 or TRBD2 (5 bases each). The germline V and J ends were trimmed by 4 bases and 1 base, with 14 bases remaining between them. Germline V gene data show CDR1 as SGHTS and CDR2 as YDEGEE. The CDR3 is made up of 15 amino acids. CDR3 nucleotide sequence: TGTGCCAGCAGCCCCCCCTGGGGACGCCAAGAGACCCAGTACTTC. It specifies CASSPPWGRQETQYF.

This clonotype was seen many times. The chain employs TRBV3-1 and TRBJ2-1, with D hard to call. CDR1 is LGHDT and CDR2 is YNNKEL in the germline V gene (reference sequence). The CDR3 extends over 12 amino acids. V dropped 4 bases and J dropped 10 bases, with 11 bases sitting between them. CDR3 region: CASSLPGLEQFF. In DNA, the CDR3 is TGTGCCAGCAGCCTCCCTGGGCTCGAGCAGTTCTTC.

Comment on this clonotype: This may be a read error, as it is one base from a much larger clone. The chain employs TRBV9 and TRBJ2-3, with D possibly matching TRBD1 (6 bases). The V gene lost 0 bases and the J gene lost 4 bases, with 15 bases spanning the gap. Germline V gene data show CDR1 as SGDLS and CDR2 as YYNGEE. This CDR3 region has 16 residues. CDR3 in amino acids: CASSVGGSDSADTQYF. As DNA, the CDR3 is TGTGCCAGCAGCGTAGGTGGGTCGGACAGCGCAGATACGCAGTATTTT.

This clonotype was observed a handful of times. The chain uses TRBV5-1 and TRBJ2-3; 11 nucleotides align to TRBD1. V shed 4 bases and J 7 bases; nucleotides not matched to a gene: 11. Germline assignment: CDR1 SGHRS and CDR2 YFSETQ. The CDR3 runs to 16 residues. CDR3 DNA: TGCGCCAGCAGCCGGATCTCCGGGACAGGGGGGTATACGCAGTATTTT. Its protein product is CASSRISGTGGYTQYF.

This clonotype was recorded many times. The chain employs TRBV28 and TRBJ2-1; 10 nucleotides align to TRBD2. The CDR3 totals 15 residues. Germline trimming cut 4 bases from V and 8 bases from J; bases unmatched to any gene: 8. Germline loops: CDR1 MDHEN, CDR2 SYDVKM. The CDR3 DNA follows: TGTGCCAGCAGTTCCCTAGCGGGAGATTACCATGAGCAGTTCTTC. Translating it yields CASSSLAGDYHEQFF. Full variable domain (remainder filled in from reference TRBV28 and TRBJ2-1): DVKVTQSSRYLVKRTGEKVFLECVQDMDHENMFWYRQDPGLGLRLIYFSYDVKMKEKGDIPEGYSVSREKKERFSLILESASTNQTSMYLCASSSLAGDYHEQFFGPGTRLTVL.

The chain couples TRBV7-9 to TRBJ2-3; TRBD2 matches 9 bases. Germline V lookup: CDR1 SEHNR, CDR2 FQNEAQ (reference sequence). After removal of 4 bases from V and 2 bases from J, the junction contained 4 bases not matched to a gene. This CDR3 comprises 15 residues. CDR3 bases: TGTGCCAGCAGCTCCTCTAGCGGGATCACAGATACGCAGTATTTT. Its translation: CASSSSSGITDTQYF.

This clonotype has more than one count but fewer than ten. Just one base apart from a much larger clone, this may be a read error. In DNA form, the CDR3 reads TGCGCCAGCAGCCTAGGACCAGCGGGAGGGGATACGCAGTATTTT. Translation gives CASSLGPAGGDTQYF. This chain joins TRBV5-1 and TRBJ2-3; 10 nucleotides match TRBD2. After removal of 4 bases from V and 6 bases from J, the junction contained 8 bases not matched to a gene. CDR1 and CDR2 from the germline V gene are SGHRS and YFSETQ. The CDR3 is 15 amino acids.